Following are 5 T cell receptor beta chains from one sample sequenced in a study of blood T cell repertoires in COVID-19. Profiling relied on immunoSEQ multiplex PCR, and the TCRdb table lists in-frame clones only, not all of them. The sample has hundreds of thousands of clones, 75% to 90% seen once. The sequencing input was PBMCs or T cells enriched from blood (not recorded which). These receptors all come from a man aged 30 to 45 who had recovered from COVID-19.

The rearrangement joins TRBV2 to TRBJ2-1; no clear D. V gave up 5 bases and J gave up 0 bases, with 8 bases separating them. Germline loops: CDR1 SNHLY, CDR2 FYNNEI. CDR3 length: 14 residues. In DNA form, the CDR3 reads TGTGCCAGCAGTTCGTTAGCCTCCTACAATGAGCAGTTCTTC. It codes for CASSSLASYNEQFF. Complete variable domain (other parts from reference TRBV2 and TRBJ2-1): EPEVTQTPSHQVTQMGQEVILRCVPISNHLYFYWYRQILGQKVEFLVSFYNNEISEKSEIFDDQFSVERPDGSNFTLKIRSTKLEDSAMYFCASSSLASYNEQFFGPGTRLTVL.

The CDR3 bases are TGTGCCAGCAGTGAATATACGGCGGCTAACTATGGCTACACCTTC. Translating gives CASSEYTAANYGYTF. The J gene is TRBJ1-2, the V gene TRBV6-1, with no clear D. From germline, CDR1 is MNHNS and CDR2 SASEGT. The CDR3 totals 15 residues. Trimming removed 2 bases from V and 0 bases from J, with 10 bases in between.

The rearrangement uses TRBV5-5 and TRBJ1-3, with 7 bases aligning to TRBD1. Germline V gene data show CDR1 as SGHKS and CDR2 as YYEKEE (reference sequence). The CDR3 has 17 amino acids. Trimming took 3 bases from V and 4 from J; bases not matched to a gene: 13. The CDR3 loop is CASSSPGQALRGNTIYF. CDR3 DNA sequence: TGTGCCAGCAGCTCCCCCGGACAGGCCCTCCGGGGAAACACCATATATTTT.

The chain joins TRBV11-2 to TRBJ2-7, with TRBD2 matching over 9 bases. The J segment lost 4 bases and the V segment lost 1 base, leaving 8 bases of the junction unmatched. This CDR3 contains 16 residues. The germline V gene encodes CDR1 SGHAT and CDR2 FQNNGV. In DNA, the CDR3 is TGTGCCAGCAGCTTAGTACTTAGCGGGAGTCTTTACGAGCAGTACTTC. Protein product: CASSLVLSGSLYEQYF.

The chain employs TRBV4-1 and TRBJ2-4, with 9 bases identical to TRBD1. The CDR3 runs to 16 residues. Germline V gene sequence: CDR1 MGHRA, CDR2 YSYEKL. The V segment lost 3 bases and the J segment 6 bases; nucleotides outside the gene matches: 9. The CDR3: CASSHVFRGQGNIQYF. The CDR3 DNA is TGCGCCAGCAGCCACGTGTTTAGGGGACAGGGAAACATTCAGTACTTC.